These T cell receptor beta chains were read from a single sample in a study of prognosis after radiotherapy for stage I lung cancer. TCRdb processed the multiplex PCR reads anew with MiXCR; each CDR3 protein has one entry. The sample lists tens of thousands of distinct CDR3 sequences; more than 25% were seen once. Sequenced material: PBMCs, taken before or after stereotactic body radiation therapy (not recorded which). These receptors originate from a donor over 45 with non-small cell lung cancer. Each CDR3 is given with its conserved first and last residue. D genes are given only for firm matches. Size is stated for part of the rows, as once, few or many counts, or as a class when the clone is expanded.

cdr3_nt cdr3_aa d_call j_call v_call clone_size cdr3_length
TGCAGTGCTAGGGCTCGGCTAAGACAACAAGAGACCCAGTACTTC CSARARLRQQETQYF - TRBJ2-5 TRBV20-1 many 15
TGTGCCACCAGTGATGGACAGGGGGCCCAGAGGGAGACCCAGTACTTC CATSDGQGAQRETQYF TRBD1 TRBJ2-5 TRBV24-1 many 16
TGTGCCAGCAGCCGGGACAGGGCAGGCGAAAAACTGTTTTTT CASSRDRAGEKLFF TRBD1 TRBJ1-4 TRBV7-8 many 14
TGTGCCAGTAGTATAAAGGGGGTTCGGGCAACTAGCACAGATACGCAGTATTTT CASSIKGVRATSTDTQYF - TRBJ2-3 TRBV19 many 18
TGTGCCAGCAGTTACCTGGGGAACTCTGGGGCCAACGTCCTGACTTTC CASSYLGNSGANVLTF - TRBJ2-6 TRBV6-5 many 16
TGTGCCAGCAGTCCCCAGGAGAACACTGAAGCTTTCTTT CASSPQENTEAFF - TRBJ1-1 TRBV6-1 many 13
TGTGCCAGCAGGGGGCAATCGAACACTGAAGCTTTCTTT CASRGQSNTEAFF - TRBJ1-1 TRBV12-3/TRBV12-4 many 13
TGTGCCAGCAGCTTGTATGGAGGGGCTTGTGAAAAACTGTTTTTC CASSLYGGACEKLFF - TRBJ1-4 TRBV5-6 - 15
TGTGCCAGCAGCCCGTGGGGGCGGGCCGAAGCTTTCTTT CASSPWGRAEAFF - TRBJ1-1 TRBV9 many 13
TGTGCCACCAGTGAGGGGGGAGGGAACACTGAAGCTTTCTTT CATSEGGGNTEAFF - TRBJ1-1 TRBV24-1 many 14
TGTGTCAGCAGCTTGACCACACCGGGACTTAAATACAATGAGCAGTTCTTC CVSSLTTPGLKYNEQFF - TRBJ2-1 TRBV11-2 - 17
TGTGACAGCAGCTTAGAGGCAGGGTGGACAGATACGCAGTATTTT CDSSLEAGWTDTQYF - TRBJ2-3 TRBV7-6 - 15
TGTGCCTGGAGGAACACTGAAGCTTTCTTT CAWRNTEAFF - TRBJ1-1 TRBV30 many 10
TGTGCCAGCAAACGGGATTTTATCACAGATACGCAGTATTTT CASKRDFITDTQYF - TRBJ2-3 TRBV6-2/TRBV6-3 many 14
TGTGCCAGCTCACGTTTTCAGGGGTCGGACGAGACCCAGTACTTC CASSRFQGSDETQYF - TRBJ2-5 TRBV18 many 15
TGCAGTGCTGGACGGACATCGAACACTGAAGCTTTCTTT CSAGRTSNTEAFF - TRBJ1-1 TRBV20-1 - 13
TGCGCCAGCAGCTTGGGGGTAGCGGACACAGATACGCAGTATTTT CASSLGVADTDTQYF - TRBJ2-3 TRBV5-1 many 15
TGCAGCGTGACTGCGGGACGGAGGGGCTACGAGCAGTACTTC CSVTAGRRGYEQYF - TRBJ2-7 TRBV29-1 many 14
TGTGCCAGCAGCTTAGGGGACAGGGTGAGGACTGAAGCTTTCTTT CASSLGDRVRTEAFF TRBD1 TRBJ1-1 TRBV7-2 many 15
TGTGCCAGCAGCTCAGGGAACTCCTACGAGCAGTACTTC CASSSGNSYEQYF - TRBJ2-7 TRBV5-6 many 13
TGTGCCAGCAGTGAAAGACAGCTCGGGGAGCTGTTTTTT CASSERQLGELFF - TRBJ2-2 TRBV2 many 13
TGTGCCAGCAGCCAAGACGGAGGAGAGCAGTACTTC CASSQDGGEQYF - TRBJ2-7 TRBV3-1 many 12
TGTGCCAGCAGAAACAGGGGGCGTTCTGGCTACACCTTC CASRNRGRSGYTF TRBD1 TRBJ1-2 TRBV6-1 many 13
TGTGCCAGTACCGGGTCTCTCGGGGAAAAACTGTTTTTT CASTGSLGEKLFF - TRBJ1-4 TRBV6-1 many 13
TGCGCCAGCAGCTTGAAGACAGGGCAGACTGAAGCTTTCTTT CASSLKTGQTEAFF TRBD1 TRBJ1-1 TRBV5-1 many 14
TGTGCCAGCAGTTCCACCCTAGCGGGGACCAACACCGGGGAGCTGTTTTTT CASSSTLAGTNTGELFF TRBD2 TRBJ2-2 TRBV12-3/TRBV12-4 many 17